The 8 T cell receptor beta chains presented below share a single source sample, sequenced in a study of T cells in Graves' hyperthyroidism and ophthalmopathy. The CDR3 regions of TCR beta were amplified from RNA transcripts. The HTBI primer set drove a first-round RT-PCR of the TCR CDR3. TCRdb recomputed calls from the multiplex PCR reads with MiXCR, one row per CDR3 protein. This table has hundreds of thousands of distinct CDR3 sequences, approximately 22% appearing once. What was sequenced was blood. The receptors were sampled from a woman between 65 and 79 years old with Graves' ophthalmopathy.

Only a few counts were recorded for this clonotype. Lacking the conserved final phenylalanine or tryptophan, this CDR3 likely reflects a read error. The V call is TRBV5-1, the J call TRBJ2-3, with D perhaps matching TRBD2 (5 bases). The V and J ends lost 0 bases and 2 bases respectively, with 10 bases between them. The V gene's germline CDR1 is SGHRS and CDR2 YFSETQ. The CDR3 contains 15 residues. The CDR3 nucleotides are TGCGCCAGCAGCTTGGCCGCGGGCGTCACAGATACGCAGTATCTT. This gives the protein CASSLAAGVTDTQYL.

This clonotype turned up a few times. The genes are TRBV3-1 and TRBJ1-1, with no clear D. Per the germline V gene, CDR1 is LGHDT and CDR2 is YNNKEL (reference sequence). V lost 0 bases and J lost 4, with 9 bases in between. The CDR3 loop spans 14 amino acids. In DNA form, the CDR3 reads TGTGCCAGCAGCCAAGATAGATGGGGCACTGAAGCTTTCTTT. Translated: CASSQDRWGTEAFF.

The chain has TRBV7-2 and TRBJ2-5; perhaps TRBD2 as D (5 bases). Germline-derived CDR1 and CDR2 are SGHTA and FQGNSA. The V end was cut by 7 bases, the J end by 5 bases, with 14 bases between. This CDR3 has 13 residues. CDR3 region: CASNVRGAETQYF. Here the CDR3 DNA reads TGTGCCAGCAACGTACGGGGTGCGGAGACCCAGTACTTC.

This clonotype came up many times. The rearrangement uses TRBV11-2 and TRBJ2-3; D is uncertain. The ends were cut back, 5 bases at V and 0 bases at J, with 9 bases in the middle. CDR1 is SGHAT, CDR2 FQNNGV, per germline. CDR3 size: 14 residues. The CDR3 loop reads CASSLSISTDTQYF. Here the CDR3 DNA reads TGTGCCAGCAGCCTCTCCATTAGCACAGATACGCAGTATTTT.

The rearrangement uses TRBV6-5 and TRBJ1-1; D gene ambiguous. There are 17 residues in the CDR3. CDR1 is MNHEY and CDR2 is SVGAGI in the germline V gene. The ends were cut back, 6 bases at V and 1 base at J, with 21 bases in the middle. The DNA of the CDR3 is TGTGCCAGCAGCTATTCCCCGGGATCTTTAGGGAACACTGAAGCTTTCTTT. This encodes CASSYSPGSLGNTEAFF.

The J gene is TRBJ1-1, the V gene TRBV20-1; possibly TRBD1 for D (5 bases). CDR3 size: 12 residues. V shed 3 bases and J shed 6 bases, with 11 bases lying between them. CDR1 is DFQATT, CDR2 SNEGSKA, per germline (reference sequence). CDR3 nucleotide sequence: TGCAGTGCTAGCCCCAGGGTACCTGAAGCTTTCTTT. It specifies CSASPRVPEAFF.

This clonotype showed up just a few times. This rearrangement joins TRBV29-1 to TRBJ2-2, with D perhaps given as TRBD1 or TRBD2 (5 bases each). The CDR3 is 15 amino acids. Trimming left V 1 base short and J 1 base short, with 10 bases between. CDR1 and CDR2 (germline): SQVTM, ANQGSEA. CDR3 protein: CSVEGGRVNTGELFF. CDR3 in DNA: TGCAGCGTTGAAGGGGGACGGGTGAACACCGGGGAGCTGTTTTTT.

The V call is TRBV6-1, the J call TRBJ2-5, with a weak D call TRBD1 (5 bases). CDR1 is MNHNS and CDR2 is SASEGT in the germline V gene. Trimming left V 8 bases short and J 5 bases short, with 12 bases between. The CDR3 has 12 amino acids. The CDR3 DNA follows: TGTGCCAGCGGGGCCGGGTCGGAGACCCAGTACTTC. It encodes CASGAGSETQYF.